The T cell receptor (beta chain) under discussion was sequenced for a study of blood T cell repertoires in COVID-19 (dated by TCRdb to the early 2020s). Concerning the study at large: Collaborator samples came from the United States, Italy and Spain and covered acute and convalescent phases of COVID-19. The material from the prospective study consisted of cDNA or gDNA derived from T cells, B-cell-depleted T cells, or PBMCs. Deeply sampled blood TCRbeta repertoires from subjects exposed to, actively infected with, or recovered from COVID-19 were included in the dataset. The repertoires were released in a freely available public database intended as a resource for research on the immune response to SARS-CoV-2. The samples were drawn from two sources: the first 160 participants of the ongoing ImmuneRACE study, and 1,254 subjects contributed by 6 global collaborators. Nearly every sample came with metadata listing a de-identified subject ID, COVID-19 status, age in years and sex. Where available, HLA class I and class II types were obtained from metadata supplied by the sample provider rather than from assay-based typing.

This clone was picked up a small number of times. No antigen is known for it. No much larger clone is present one base from it, and per-base qualities are unavailable. The investigation overall reported the following: Clinical and demographic metadata were provided uncurated, with the amount varying by source and participant.

TCRbeta CDR3 regions were amplified from genomic DNA by means of the immunoSEQ Assay, a bias-controlled multiplex PCR. The paper's data handling went like this. Nucleated cell counts per sample were estimated from amplification of reference gene primers within the assay. Sequence reads were collapsed and filtered to measure the absolute abundance of every unique TCRbeta CDR3 rearrangement. For each sample, productive Simpson clonality was calculated as the square root of Simpson's diversity index across productive rearrangements. The table was pulled from immuneACCESS by TCRdb, which kept in-frame rearrangements only. Such tables lose some clones; where checked, under half of the loss comes from unresolved V genes, and the rest has no known cause. Clone size and V and J calls were adopted from that table, with D and trimming inferred from the DNA. The sample yields tens of thousands of clones; 82% were counted once. The ten largest clones add up to under 35% of the sample.

Each collaborating institution followed its own protocols to collect whole blood in K2EDTA tubes. For TCRbeta analysis, collaborators shipped samples as frozen whole blood, isolated PBMCs, or DNA extracted from either of those sample types. CDR1 and CDR2 are read off the germline V gene (reference sequence) as DFQATT and SNEGSKA. The cysteine opens and the phenylalanine closes a CDR3 of 11 amino acids. The CDR3 DNA has 33 bases and is translated from base 1. Between the V and J ends, shortened by 6 bases and 5 bases respectively, the junction contains 11 bases. The sequenced sample was peripheral blood. Recombination linked TRBV20-1 to TRBJ2-7; there is no confident call for the D gene. This receptor was obtained from a human donor in a cohort sampled during active COVID-19. The CDR3 here reads CSADFSNEQYF. The DNA is as follows: TGCAGTGCCGACTTTAGCAACGAGCAGTACTTC.